These 20 T cell receptor beta chains were all obtained from the same sample, sequenced in a study of T cells in Graves' hyperthyroidism and ophthalmopathy. Amplification yielded TCR beta CDR3 regions, with RNA transcripts as the source. The primer set for the first-round RT-PCR of the TCR CDR3 was HTBI. TCRdb itself ran the multiplex PCR reads through MiXCR, one entry per CDR3 protein. Of 300,000 to 350,000 distinct CDR3 sequences in the sample, around a sixth were seen once. Sequencing was carried out using blood. All receptors derive from a woman between 50 and 59 years old with Graves' hyperthyroidism.

This clonotype has at least ten counts. V is TRBV2 and J is TRBJ2-7; TRBD2 aligns across 7 bases. The CDR3 has 14 amino acids. Per germline, CDR1 SNHLY and CDR2 FYNNEI. The trim removed 4 bases at V and 5 bases at J, leaving 8 bases unmatched. The CDR3 bases are TGTGCCAGCAGTGTCGAAAGGGGAGGGGACGAGCAGTACTTC. Translating gives CASSVERGGDEQYF.

There are many counts of this clonotype. The rearrangement uses TRBV5-1 and TRBJ2-1; D may be TRBD2 (5 bases). CDR1 SGHRS and CDR2 YFSETQ come from the germline V gene. The CDR3 is 15 residues long. V dropped 2 bases and J dropped 2 bases, with 11 bases sitting between them. CDR3 nucleotide sequence: TGCGCCAGCAGCTTAGGAGGTTCCCCCTACAATGAGCAGTTCTTC. Protein: CASSLGGSPYNEQFF.

The chain joins TRBV6-1 to TRBJ2-7; 7 bases agree with TRBD1. This CDR3 comprises 13 residues. Trimming cost V 10 bases and J 4 bases; bases outside gene matches: 10. The germline V gene has CDR1 MNHNS and CDR2 SASEGT. CDR3 nucleotide sequence: TGTGCCACCGAGGACAGGAACGGGTACGAGCAGTACTTC. It translates to CATEDRNGYEQYF.

J is TRBJ2-3 and V is TRBV5-4; the match to TRBD2 covers 16 bases. Germline V CDR1 and CDR2: SGHNT, YYREEE (reference sequence). The ends lost 4 bases at V and 4 bases at J; junction bases unmatched: 6. The CDR3 sequence is 17 residues long. CDR3 in amino acids: CASSTGTSGRGADTQYF. The CDR3 nucleotides are TGTGCCAGCAGCACCGGGACTAGCGGGAGGGGTGCAGATACGCAGTATTTT.

The J gene is TRBJ1-1, the V gene TRBV11-2, with no clear D. The germline V gene has CDR1 SGHAT and CDR2 FQNNGV. This CDR3 is 15 amino acids long. V gave up 2 bases and J gave up 3 bases, with 13 bases separating them. The DNA for the CDR3 is TGTGCCAGCAGCTTAAAAAATCAGGAGCACACTGAAGCTTTCTTT. Translated: CASSLKNQEHTEAFF.

For the CDR3, the DNA is TGTGCCAGCAGTGCGGGACAGCCCTACGAGCAGTACGTC. It encodes CASSAGQPYEQYV. This chain links TRBV6-1 with TRBJ2-7; 7 positions agree with TRBD1. Germline V gene data show CDR1 as MNHNS and CDR2 as SASEGT. Trimming removed 4 bases from V and 2 bases from J; junction bases left unmatched: 2. CDR3 length: 13 residues.

This clonotype was counted a few times. V is TRBV19 and J is TRBJ2-5; D not resolved. Germline V gives CDR1 LNHDA, CDR2 SQIVND (reference sequence). The CDR3 contains 12 residues. V was clipped by 4 bases and J by 7 bases, with 10 bases between them. The CDR3 loop is CASSTSEGTQYF. In DNA form, the CDR3 reads TGTGCCAGTAGTACTTCCGAAGGGACCCAGTACTTC.

The sample holds one count of this clonotype. As DNA, the CDR3 is TGTGCCATCAGCCTCGGACAGGGGGCGTATGGCTACACCTTC. This gives the protein CAISLGQGAYGYTF. This rearrangement joins TRBV10-3 to TRBJ1-2, with 11 bases lining up with TRBD1. Unmatched junction bases numbered 5, after V lost 6 bases and J lost 5 bases. The CDR3 length is 14 residues. From germline, CDR1 is ENHRY and CDR2 SYGVKD.

The J gene is TRBJ1-4, the V gene TRBV20-1; 11 bases agree with TRBD1. The germline CDR1 and CDR2 sequences are DFQATT and SNEGSKA (reference sequence). The CDR3 length is 12 residues. The CDR3 sequence is CGGQGVREKLFF. The CDR3 DNA reads TGCGGGGGACAGGGGGTTAGAGAAAAACTGTTTTTT.

This clonotype was seen repeatedly, ten times or more. The chain employs TRBV12-3 or TRBV12-4 and TRBJ1-1; D is uncertain. The V and J ends lost 3 bases and 3 bases respectively, with 8 bases between them. This CDR3 comprises 13 residues. The DNA of the CDR3 is TGTGCCAGCAGTTTGGCAGAGTACACTGAAGCTTTCTTT. It encodes CASSLAEYTEAFF.

With regard to this clonotype: Mismatch with germline at one junction end may stem from a read error. This rearrangement joins TRBV27 to TRBJ2-1, with 9 bases identical to TRBD1. The CDR3 consists of 16 residues. Germline V lookup: CDR1 MNHEY, CDR2 SMNVEV (reference sequence). CDR3 amino acids: CASSLSGTGLRNEQLF. As DNA, the CDR3 is TGTGCCAGCAGTTTATCGGGGACAGGGTTACGCAATGAGCAGCTCTTC.

The chain uses TRBV30 and TRBJ2-1, with TRBD2 matching 7 bases. The CDR3 consists of 15 residues. The J segment lost 2 bases and the V segment lost 3 bases, leaving 7 bases of the junction unmatched. Germline V CDR1 and CDR2: GTSNPN, SVGIG (reference sequence). CDR3 sequence (DNA): TGTGCCTGGAGGGGCGGGGGAGGGCCCTACAATGAGCAGTTCTTC. Translation gives CAWRGGGGPYNEQFF.

This clonotype was found a few times. This chain uses TRBV6-1 with TRBJ2-3, with TRBD1 matching over 11 bases. The V gene's germline CDR1 is MNHNS and CDR2 SASEGT. This CDR3 spans 16 amino acids. The trim removed 5 bases at V and 0 bases at J, leaving 4 bases unmatched. The CDR3 protein is CASSSGQGASTDTQYF. In nucleotides, the CDR3 is TGTGCCAGCAGTTCAGGACAGGGGGCGAGCACAGATACGCAGTATTTT.

This clonotype was detected only once. A much larger clone lies a single base off, so this may be a read error. The chain recombines TRBV2 with TRBJ1-5, with D possibly matching TRBD1 (5 bases). Germline V CDR1 and CDR2: SNHLY, FYNNEI. CDR3 length equals 15 residues. CDR3 coding DNA: TGTGCCAGCGGTGAAATGGCGGGGGACCTAAGGCCCCAGCATTTT. Its protein product is CASGEMAGDLRPQHF.

This clonotype turned up a few times. CDR3 amino acids: CASSYYRGQGQPQHF. The CDR3 bases are TGTGCCAGCAGCTACTACAGGGGACAGGGACAGCCCCAGCATTTT. The chain is built from TRBV7-8 and TRBJ1-5, with 9 bases fitting TRBD1. With 4 bases clipped from V and 7 bases from J, the junction kept 8 bases outside the gene matches. The CDR3 contains 15 residues. From germline, CDR1 is SGHVS and CDR2 FQNEAQ.

This clonotype turned up a few times. V gene TRBV5-1 combines with J gene TRBJ1-1; TRBD1 agrees at 9 bases. The V and J ends lost 4 bases and 0 bases, in that order; junction bases with no gene match: 10. Germline CDR1 and CDR2: SGHRS and YFSETQ. This CDR3 comprises 17 residues. CDR3 sequence: CASSPLGQGYMNTEAFF. CDR3 nucleotides: TGCGCCAGCAGCCCCTTGGGACAGGGCTACATGAACACTGAAGCTTTCTTT.

This clonotype was seen only a few times. The chain is built from TRBV30 and TRBJ2-5, with D tentatively TRBD1 (6 bases). V lost 5 bases, J lost 1 base, and 8 bases lay in between. Germline V lookup: CDR1 GTSNPN, CDR2 SVGIG (reference sequence). The CDR3 totals 12 residues. In nucleotides, the CDR3 is TGTGCCTGGGACAGGACCCAAGAGACCCAGTACTTC. Protein product: CAWDRTQETQYF.

This clonotype has only a few counts. The chain uses TRBV30 and TRBJ2-5; D not resolved. The CDR3 length is 13 residues. V was clipped by 2 bases and J by 5 bases, with 12 bases between them. Germline V lookup: CDR1 GTSNPN, CDR2 SVGIG (reference sequence). CDR3 bases: TGTGCCTGGAGTCAAATGCCGGCGGAGACCCAGTACTTC. It specifies CAWSQMPAETQYF.

This clonotype was counted at least ten times. This chain connects TRBV12-3 or TRBV12-4 to TRBJ2-5; perhaps TRBD1 as D (5 bases). The CDR3 is made up of 14 amino acids. V lost 5 bases and J lost 1, with 11 bases in between. The CDR3 DNA follows: TGTGCCAGCAGTGCCGGACAACCCCAAGAGACCCAGTACTTC. Translating it yields CASSAGQPQETQYF.

This clonotype was seen a handful of times. The chain has TRBV10-3 and TRBJ2-1, with 7 bases fitting TRBD2. The germline gives CDR1 ENHRY, CDR2 SYGVKD. The ends lost 2 bases at V and 10 bases at J; junction bases unmatched: 11. CDR3 length equals 15 residues. CDR3 DNA sequence: TGTGCCATCAGTGAGCCGGGGGGATCGGGACGGGAGCAGTTCTTC. This codes for CAISEPGGSGREQFF.